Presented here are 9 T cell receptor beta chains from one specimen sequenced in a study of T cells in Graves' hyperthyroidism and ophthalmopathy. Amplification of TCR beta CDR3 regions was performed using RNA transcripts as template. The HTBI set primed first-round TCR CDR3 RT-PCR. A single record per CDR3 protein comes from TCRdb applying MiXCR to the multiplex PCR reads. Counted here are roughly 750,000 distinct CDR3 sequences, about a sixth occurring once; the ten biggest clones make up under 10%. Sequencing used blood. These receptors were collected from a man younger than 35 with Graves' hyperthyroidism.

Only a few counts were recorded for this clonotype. In DNA, the CDR3 is TGTGCCAGCAGCTCTCCCTCTAGCGGGAGAACCTACGAGCAGTACTTC. Translated, it gives CASSSPSSGRTYEQYF. The rearrangement uses TRBV7-8 and TRBJ2-7; 10 positions agree with TRBD2. The CDR3 has 16 residues. Germline trimming cut 4 bases from V and 2 bases from J; bases unmatched to any gene: 8. Germline V gene data show CDR1 as SGHVS and CDR2 as FQNEAQ.

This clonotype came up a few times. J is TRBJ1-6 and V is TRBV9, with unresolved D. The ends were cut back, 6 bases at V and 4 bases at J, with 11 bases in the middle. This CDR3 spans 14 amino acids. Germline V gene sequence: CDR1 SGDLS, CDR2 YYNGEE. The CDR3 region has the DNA TGTGCCAGCAACCCAGGCGGATATAATTCACCCCTCCACTTT. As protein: CASNPGGYNSPLHF. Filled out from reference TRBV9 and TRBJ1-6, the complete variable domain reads DSGVTQTPKHLITATGQRVTLRCSPRSGDLSVYWYQQSLDQGLQFLIQYYNGEERAKGNILERFSAQQFPDLHSELNLSSLELGDSALYFCASNPGGYNSPLHFGNGTRLTVT.

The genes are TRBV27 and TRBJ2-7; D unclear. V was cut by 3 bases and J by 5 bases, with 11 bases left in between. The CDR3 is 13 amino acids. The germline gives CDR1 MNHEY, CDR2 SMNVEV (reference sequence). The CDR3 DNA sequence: TGTGCCAGCAGTTTCCAGACTTTTGACGAGCAGTACTTC. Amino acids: CASSFQTFDEQYF.

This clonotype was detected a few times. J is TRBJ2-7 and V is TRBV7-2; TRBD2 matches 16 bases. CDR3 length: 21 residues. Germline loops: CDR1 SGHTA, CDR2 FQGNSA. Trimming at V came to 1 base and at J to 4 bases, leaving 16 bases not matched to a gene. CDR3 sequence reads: CASSLDFNGGTSGRAGYEQYF. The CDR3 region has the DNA TGTGCCAGCAGCTTAGATTTTAATGGGGGGACTAGCGGGAGGGCCGGGTACGAGCAGTACTTC.

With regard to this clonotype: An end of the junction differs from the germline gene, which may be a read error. CDR3 sequence (DNA): TGCGCCAGCAGCCAAGAAGGGACAGGTGCTTCCTACGAGCAGTACTTC. Its translation: CASSQEGTGASYEQYF. The V gene is TRBV5-8, the J gene TRBJ2-7, with TRBD1 identical over 8 bases. Germline CDR1 reads SGHTS; CDR2 reads YDEGEE. The CDR3 has 16 amino acids.

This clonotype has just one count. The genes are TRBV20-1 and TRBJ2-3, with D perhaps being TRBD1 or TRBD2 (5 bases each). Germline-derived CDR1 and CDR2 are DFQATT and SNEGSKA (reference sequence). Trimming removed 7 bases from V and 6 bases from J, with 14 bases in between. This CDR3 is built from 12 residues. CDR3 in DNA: TGCAGTGGTGGGGGACGAGGTGATACGCAGTATTTT. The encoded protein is CSGGGRGDTQYF.

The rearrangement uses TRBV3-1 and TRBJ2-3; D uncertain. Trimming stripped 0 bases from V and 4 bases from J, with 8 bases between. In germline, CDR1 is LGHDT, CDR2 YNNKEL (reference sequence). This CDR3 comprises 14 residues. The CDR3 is CASSQEIRADTQYF. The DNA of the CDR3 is TGTGCCAGCAGCCAAGAAATCCGAGCAGATACGCAGTATTTT.

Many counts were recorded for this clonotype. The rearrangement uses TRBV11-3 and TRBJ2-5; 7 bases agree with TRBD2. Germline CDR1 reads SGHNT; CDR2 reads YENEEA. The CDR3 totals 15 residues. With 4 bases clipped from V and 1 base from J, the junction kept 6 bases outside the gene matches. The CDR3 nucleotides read TGTGCCAGCAGCTGGGGACTATCTAGCCAAGAGACCCAGTACTTC. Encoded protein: CASSWGLSSQETQYF.

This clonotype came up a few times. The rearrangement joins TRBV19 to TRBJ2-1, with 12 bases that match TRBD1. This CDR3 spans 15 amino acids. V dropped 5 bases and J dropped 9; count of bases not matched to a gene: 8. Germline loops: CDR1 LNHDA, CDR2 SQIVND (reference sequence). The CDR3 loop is CASSPRDRGLSEQFF. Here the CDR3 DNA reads TGTGCCAGTAGTCCCCGGGACAGGGGGCTGAGTGAGCAGTTCTTC.